This TCR beta chain was profiled in a study of T cell clonality in common variable immunodeficiency. Method: immunoSEQ multiplex PCR; TCRdb's copy keeps in-frame clones and lacks some. The sample has tens of thousands of clones, none seen only once. Comments on this clone: The read ends 3 residues before the CDR3 terminus; that terminus is restored from the germline J gene.

Trimming stripped 6 bases from V and 4 bases from J, with 13 bases between. Germline-derived CDR1 and CDR2 are KGHSH and LQKENI. The CDR3 runs 14 residues. The material sequenced was peripheral blood mononuclear cells. This clonotype was sampled from a person aged 18-70 years in good health. The gene calls are TRBV18 and TRBJ1-3, with a weak D call TRBD1 (6 bases). CDR3 residues: CASSLDSIGNTIYF. The sequenced part of the CDR3 DNA is TGTGCCAGCTCGTTGGACAGTATCGGAAACACC.